This entry features one TCR beta chain sequence. The CDR3 is made up of 17 amino acids. The germline V gene has CDR1 SNHLY and CDR2 FYNNEI. V lost 2 bases, J lost 7 bases, and 7 bases stayed unmatched. The protocol was immunoSEQ multiplex PCR, while the TCRdb copy is restricted to in-frame clones and leaves out a portion. The data contain 2.3 million or so clones, 93% of them singletons. This sample was included in a study of shared clonotypes between healthy human individuals. The chain links TRBV2 to TRBJ2-2; 13 bases agree with TRBD2. This TCR was sampled from a man between 18 and 35 years old in good health. Some clones in this sample may be carry-over from other donors' samples. Sequenced sample: naive CD4+ T cells from PBMCs. Described subset: CD45RA+ positively selected. This CDR3 is CASSELLAGGLSGELFF. In DNA form, the CDR3 reads TGTGCCAGCAGTGAATTACTAGCGGGAGGGCTTAGCGGGGAGCTGTTTTTT.